The 21 T cell receptor beta chains below all came from one sample that was sequenced in a study of cytomegalovirus exposure and HLA in healthy donors. Only in-frame clones appear in the TCRdb table, and some are missing; sequencing was by immunoSEQ multiplex PCR. The table has about 98,000 clones, less than 90% seen once. The sample consisted of PBMCs. The receptor source for this set is a young man in good health and CMV-seropositive.

The chain combines TRBV2 with TRBJ2-7, with D unresolved. The CDR3 is 14 residues long. CDR1 SNHLY and CDR2 FYNNEI come from the germline V gene. V gave up 2 bases and J gave up 1 base, with 9 bases separating them. The CDR3 coding sequence is TGTGCCAGCAGTGAATTCCCCCCATCCTACGAGCAGTACTTC. It is translated as CASSEFPPSYEQYF.

The V gene is TRBV28, the J gene TRBJ2-3, with D unclear. V lost 3 bases, J lost 5 bases, and 3 bases lay in between. The CDR3 extends over 11 amino acids. Germline CDR1 and CDR2: MDHEN and SYDVKM. CDR3 bases: TGTGCCAGCAGTTTCGGAGATACGCAGTATTTT. Translating gives CASSFGDTQYF.

V is TRBV27 and J is TRBJ2-7; 12 bases agree with TRBD2. The V segment lost 5 bases and the J segment 6 bases; nucleotides outside the gene matches: 8. CDR1 is MNHEY, CDR2 SMNVEV, per germline (reference sequence). CDR3 length: 15 amino acids. CDR3 protein: CASSPGLAGRSEQYF. CDR3 nucleotides: TGTGCCAGCAGTCCCGGACTAGCGGGAAGGAGCGAGCAGTACTTC.

V usage is TRBV19 and J usage is TRBJ2-1; D is perhaps TRBD2 (6 bases). The CDR3 sequence is 13 residues long. The V gene lost 2 bases and the J gene lost 6 bases, with 8 bases spanning the gap. Looked up from germline, CDR1 is LNHDA and CDR2 is SQIVND (reference sequence). The CDR3 protein is CASSILAFNEQFF. DNA of the CDR3: TGTGCCAGTAGTATACTAGCGTTCAATGAGCAGTTCTTC.

The chain couples TRBV7-2 to TRBJ1-1; no clear D gene. Trimming took off 3 bases at V and 1 base at J, with 6 bases between the two ends. CDR3 size: 13 residues. Per the germline V gene, CDR1 is SGHTA and CDR2 is FQGNSA. The CDR3 region is CASSFRKNTEAFF. CDR3 bases: TGTGCCAGCAGCTTTAGAAAGAACACTGAAGCTTTCTTT.

V is TRBV29-1 and J is TRBJ1-3; the D gene is possibly TRBD1 (6 bases). There are 17 residues in the CDR3. Germline V CDR1 and CDR2: SQVTM, ANQGSEA. Deletions cut 7 bases from V and 2 bases from J, with 24 bases between. In DNA form, the CDR3 reads TGCAGCGCGGAAGGGTCTTATGTGGGGGCAGCTGGAAACACCATATATTTT. This translates into CSAEGSYVGAAGNTIYF.

The chain carries TRBV4-3 and TRBJ1-2; a weak D match, TRBD1 (5 bases). The length of the CDR3 is 15 residues. In germline, CDR1 is LGHNA, CDR2 YSLEER. Trimming took off 0 bases at V and 4 bases at J, with 12 bases between the two ends. CDR3 nucleotides: TGCGCCAGCAGCCAAGACCTTAGCAGGGCCTATGGCTACACCTTC. Residues: CASSQDLSRAYGYTF.

The chain carries TRBV6-1 and TRBJ2-7; D unresolved. Germline V gene sequence: CDR1 MNHNS, CDR2 SASEGT. The CDR3 covers 15 residues. The ends were cut back, 2 bases at V and 4 bases at J, with 15 bases in the middle. Here the CDR3 reads CASSEYPTERYEQYF. CDR3 bases: TGTGCCAGCAGTGAATATCCCACAGAAAGGTACGAGCAGTACTTC.

This clone has only a few counts. The chain's CDR3 is CASSLGGEGSGYTF. The CDR3 DNA reads TGTGCCAGCAGCTTAGGGGGTGAGGGCTCTGGCTACACCTTC. J is TRBJ1-2 and V is TRBV7-2; D is uncertain. Trimming left V 1 base short and J 7 bases short, with 13 bases between. Germline V gene lookup returns CDR1 SGHTA and CDR2 FQGNSA. The CDR3 length is 14 residues. The variable domain in full, with the rest retrieved from reference TRBV7-2 and TRBJ1-2, is GAGVSQSPSNKVTEKGKDVELRCDPISGHTALYWYRQSLGQGLEFLIYFQGNSAPDKSGLPSDRFSAERTGGSVSTLTIQRTQQEDSAVYLCASSLGGEGSGYTFGSGTRLTVV.

The chain uses TRBV7-9 and TRBJ2-3, with a possible D match to TRBD2 (5 bases). The germline gives CDR1 SEHNR, CDR2 FQNEAQ (reference sequence). The CDR3 length is 16 residues. V dropped 1 base and J dropped 3 bases, with 14 bases sitting between them. Here the CDR3 reads CASSLGAPGGTDTQYF. CDR3 in DNA: TGTGCCAGCAGCTTAGGAGCTCCGGGCGGGACAGATACGCAGTATTTT.

This chain connects TRBV6-1 to TRBJ2-5, with TRBD2 identical over 10 bases. CDR1 is MNHNS and CDR2 is SASEGT in the germline V gene. The CDR3 has 20 residues. The V segment lost 1 base and the J segment 9 bases; nucleotides outside the gene matches: 23. The CDR3 here is CASSEVLWLIGTSASGAQYF. CDR3 coding DNA: TGTGCCAGCAGTGAAGTTTTGTGGTTAATAGGGACTAGCGCATCAGGGGCCCAGTACTTC.

This clone has a single count. CDR3 sequence: CASSLQGDTEAFF. DNA for the CDR3: TGTGCCAGCAGTTTACAGGGGGACACTGAAGCTTTCTTT. The rearrangement joins TRBV2 to TRBJ1-1; 8 bases align to TRBD1. Losses at the gene ends were 5 bases for V and 3 bases for J; bases not matched to a gene: 2. The V gene's germline CDR1 is SNHLY and CDR2 FYNNEI. The CDR3 totals 13 residues.

The V gene is TRBV10-1, the J gene TRBJ1-2; 11 nucleotides agree with TRBD1. The CDR3 covers 13 residues. CDR1 is WNHNN and CDR2 is SYGVQD in the germline V gene (reference sequence). After removal of 6 bases from V and 6 bases from J, the junction contained 3 bases not matched to a gene. The CDR3 bases are TGCGCCAGCAGCACGGACAGGGGGCATGGCTACACCTTC. This translates into CASSTDRGHGYTF.

This chain links TRBV6-5 with TRBJ2-1, with 7 bases identical to TRBD2. Germline V CDR1 and CDR2: MNHEY, SVGAGI. Trimming cost V 2 bases and J 12 bases; bases outside gene matches: 4. This CDR3 is 12 amino acids long. As DNA, the CDR3 is TGTGCCAGCAGTTACCCCACGGGGGGGCAGTTCTTC. Protein product: CASSYPTGGQFF.

The rearrangement joins TRBV9 to TRBJ1-1; D is undetermined. The CDR3 runs 14 residues. Trimming took off 0 bases at V and 0 bases at J, with 6 bases between the two ends. Germline V gives CDR1 SGDLS, CDR2 YYNGEE. This chain's CDR3 is CASSVADMNTEAFF. The CDR3 DNA sequence: TGTGCCAGCAGCGTAGCAGATATGAACACTGAAGCTTTCTTT.

This chain joins TRBV5-6 and TRBJ1-5, with D perhaps TRBD1 (6 bases). The V end was cut by 4 bases, the J end by 6 bases, with 11 bases between. This CDR3 region has 13 residues. CDR1 and CDR2 from the germline V gene are SGHDT and YYEEEE. The CDR3 region is CASSLGAGQPQHF. The CDR3 DNA reads as TGTGCCAGCAGCCTGGGGGCAGGTCAGCCCCAGCATTTT.

V is TRBV11-3 and J is TRBJ2-5, with TRBD2 as a possible D gene (6 bases). V lost 5 bases and J lost 4, with 14 bases in between. Germline V gene lookup returns CDR1 SGHNT and CDR2 YENEEA. This CDR3 has 14 residues. CDR3 sequence (DNA): TGTGCCAGCAGCCCGATAGCGGTGGGAGAGACCCAGTACTTC. Protein product: CASSPIAVGETQYF.

The chain uses TRBV10-3 and TRBJ1-2, with D perhaps matching TRBD1 (6 bases). The CDR3 contains 13 residues. Germline V gene lookup returns CDR1 ENHRY and CDR2 SYGVKD. Trimming removed 9 bases from V and 1 base from J, with 12 bases in between. CDR3 sequence reads: CAMRTADNYGYTF. The CDR3 nucleotides read TGTGCCATGCGGACAGCGGATAACTATGGCTACACCTTC.

Relative to its sample, this clone is medium-sized. This rearrangement joins TRBV19 to TRBJ2-1, with 11 bases matching TRBD2. Trimming removed 5 bases from V and 6 bases from J; junction bases left unmatched: 6. This CDR3 comprises 15 residues. The germline gives CDR1 LNHDA, CDR2 SQIVND (reference sequence). DNA of the CDR3: TGTGCCAGTAGTGTAACTAGCGGGAGTTTCAATGAGCAGTTCTTC. Amino acids: CASSVTSGSFNEQFF.

Comment on this clone: Distinct nucleotide sequences in the sample also encode this CDR3. The chain is built from TRBV5-6 and TRBJ2-5; no clear D gene. Germline assignment: CDR1 SGHDT and CDR2 YYEEEE. V was shortened by 0 bases and J by 5 bases, with 5 bases between the two germline ends. This CDR3 region has 12 residues. CDR3 in DNA: TGTGCCAGCAGCTTGGTAGAGGAGACCCAGTACTTC. This sequence encodes CASSLVEETQYF.

This chain's CDR3 is CASSFTSGRTDTQYF. The CDR3, as DNA: TGTGCCAGCAGTTTTACTAGCGGGAGGACAGATACGCAGTATTTT. The chain employs TRBV28 and TRBJ2-3; 12 bases line up with TRBD2. Germline V gives CDR1 MDHEN, CDR2 SYDVKM. The CDR3 is 15 residues long. V trimming: 3 bases; J trimming: 3 bases; junction bases outside the gene matches: 1. Full variable domain (remainder filled in from reference TRBV28 and TRBJ2-3): DVKVTQSSRYLVKRTGEKVFLECVQDMDHENMFWYRQDPGLGLRLIYFSYDVKMKEKGDIPEGYSVSREKKERFSLILESASTNQTSMYLCASSFTSGRTDTQYFGPGTRLTVL.